Shown below are 5 T cell receptor beta chains from a single sample sequenced in a study of cytomegalovirus exposure and HLA in healthy donors. The PCR ran on 60 Vbeta and 13 Jbeta primers. TCRdb's table, derived via immunoSEQ multiplex PCR, lists solely in-frame clones and lacks some. The sample includes roughly 140,000 clones, 80% to 85% seen only once; the top ten take over 2%. The sample taken for sequencing was PBMCs. The receptors here all came from a boy younger than 10 in good health and CMV-seronegative.

The chain couples TRBV5-1 to TRBJ1-1; 8 bases align to TRBD1. Germline V gives CDR1 SGHRS, CDR2 YFSETQ. This CDR3 is built from 21 residues. The J segment lost 1 base and the V segment lost 4 bases, leaving 24 bases of the junction unmatched. The CDR3 protein is CASSRTPGSAGGKEKNTEAFF. CDR3 coding DNA: TGCGCCAGCAGCCGCACCCCCGGGTCGGCAGGGGGCAAGGAGAAGAACACTGAAGCTTTCTTT.

This clone was seen once. The chain combines TRBV7-9 with TRBJ2-5; 9 nucleotides agree with TRBD2. The CDR3 loop spans 17 amino acids. The trim removed 2 bases at V and 2 bases at J, leaving 9 bases unmatched. CDR1 is SEHNR and CDR2 is FQNEAQ in the germline V gene (reference sequence). The CDR3 sequence is CASSLPSTSGVQETQYF. The CDR3 nucleotides read TGTGCCAGCAGCTTACCCTCGACTAGCGGAGTTCAAGAGACCCAGTACTTC.

The chain links TRBV7-3 to TRBJ2-5, with 9 bases aligning to TRBD2. J gave up 4 bases and V 3 bases, and 3 bases lay outside the gene matches. CDR3 length equals 14 residues. The germline gives CDR1 SGHTA, CDR2 FQGTGA. The CDR3 DNA reads as TGTGCCAGCAGCTTGGCGGGGGGGGGAGAGACCCAGTACTTC. Translated: CASSLAGGGETQYF. Full variable domain (rest looked up from reference TRBV7-3 and TRBJ2-5): GAGVSQTPSNKVTEKGKYVELRCDPISGHTALYWYRQSLGQGPEFLIYFQGTGAADDSGLPNDRFFAVRPEGSVSTLKIQRTERGDSAVYLCASSLAGGGETQYFGPGTRLLVL.

The chain carries TRBV28 and TRBJ1-4; the match to TRBD1 covers 8 bases. V gave up 8 bases and J gave up 5 bases; unmatched junction bases: 4. The CDR3 has 13 amino acids. The V gene's germline CDR1 is MDHEN and CDR2 SYDVKM. CDR3 sequence: CASEYRGNEKLFF. The DNA for the CDR3 is TGTGCCAGCGAGTACAGGGGGAATGAAAAACTGTTTTTT. Together with reference TRBV28 and TRBJ1-4, the CDR3 gives the full variable domain: DVKVTQSSRYLVKRTGEKVFLECVQDMDHENMFWYRQDPGLGLRLIYFSYDVKMKEKGDIPEGYSVSREKKERFSLILESASTNQTSMYLCASEYRGNEKLFFGSGTQLSVL.

J is TRBJ1-4 and V is TRBV7-4; the match to TRBD1 covers 10 bases. The germline V gene has CDR1 SGHVT and CDR2 SQSDAQ. V lost 3 bases and J lost 7; bases outside the gene matches: 17. This CDR3 spans 19 amino acids. CDR3 DNA: TGTGCCAGCAGCTTCCCGGGACAGGGGTTCCCACCCGCGCCTGAAAAACTGTTTTTT. This gives the protein CASSFPGQGFPPAPEKLFF. The variable domain in full, completed from reference TRBV7-4 and TRBJ1-4, reads GAGVSQSPRYKVAKRGRDVALRCDSISGHVTLYWYRQTLGQGSEVLTYSQSDAQRDKSGRPSGRFSAERPERSVSTLKIQRTEQGDSAVYLCASSFPGQGFPPAPEKLFFGSGTQLSVL.